This entry features one TCR beta chain sequence. Its matching antigen is unknown. Recent vaccinations or acute infections were absent in the healthy HIV-negative adult donors. This entry belongs to a study of shared clonotypes between healthy human individuals. Study conclusions and caveats: Sharing across a handful of donors was seen in 4% to 5.5% of naive CD4 clonotypes.

The CDR3 contains 16 residues. The ends were cut back, 5 bases at V and 1 base at J, with 15 bases in the middle. From germline, CDR1 is SEHNR and CDR2 FQNEAQ (reference sequence). Each subset's genomic DNA was shared equally among a number of immunoSEQ plates. The table came from immunoSEQ multiplex PCR; TCRdb's copy has only in-frame clones and leaves some out. The table includes about 2,500,000 clones, about 92% detected once. This sequence originates from a man aged 18 to 30 in good health. The V gene is TRBV7-9, the J gene TRBJ2-1, with D possibly being TRBD1 (5 bases). The sample was naive CD4+ T cells sorted from blood. This sample's subset: CD45RA+ positively selected. CDR3 amino acids: CASSQDSWASYNEQFF. In DNA form, the CDR3 reads TGTGCCAGCAGCCAAGACAGCTGGGCTTCCTACAATGAGCAGTTCTTC.